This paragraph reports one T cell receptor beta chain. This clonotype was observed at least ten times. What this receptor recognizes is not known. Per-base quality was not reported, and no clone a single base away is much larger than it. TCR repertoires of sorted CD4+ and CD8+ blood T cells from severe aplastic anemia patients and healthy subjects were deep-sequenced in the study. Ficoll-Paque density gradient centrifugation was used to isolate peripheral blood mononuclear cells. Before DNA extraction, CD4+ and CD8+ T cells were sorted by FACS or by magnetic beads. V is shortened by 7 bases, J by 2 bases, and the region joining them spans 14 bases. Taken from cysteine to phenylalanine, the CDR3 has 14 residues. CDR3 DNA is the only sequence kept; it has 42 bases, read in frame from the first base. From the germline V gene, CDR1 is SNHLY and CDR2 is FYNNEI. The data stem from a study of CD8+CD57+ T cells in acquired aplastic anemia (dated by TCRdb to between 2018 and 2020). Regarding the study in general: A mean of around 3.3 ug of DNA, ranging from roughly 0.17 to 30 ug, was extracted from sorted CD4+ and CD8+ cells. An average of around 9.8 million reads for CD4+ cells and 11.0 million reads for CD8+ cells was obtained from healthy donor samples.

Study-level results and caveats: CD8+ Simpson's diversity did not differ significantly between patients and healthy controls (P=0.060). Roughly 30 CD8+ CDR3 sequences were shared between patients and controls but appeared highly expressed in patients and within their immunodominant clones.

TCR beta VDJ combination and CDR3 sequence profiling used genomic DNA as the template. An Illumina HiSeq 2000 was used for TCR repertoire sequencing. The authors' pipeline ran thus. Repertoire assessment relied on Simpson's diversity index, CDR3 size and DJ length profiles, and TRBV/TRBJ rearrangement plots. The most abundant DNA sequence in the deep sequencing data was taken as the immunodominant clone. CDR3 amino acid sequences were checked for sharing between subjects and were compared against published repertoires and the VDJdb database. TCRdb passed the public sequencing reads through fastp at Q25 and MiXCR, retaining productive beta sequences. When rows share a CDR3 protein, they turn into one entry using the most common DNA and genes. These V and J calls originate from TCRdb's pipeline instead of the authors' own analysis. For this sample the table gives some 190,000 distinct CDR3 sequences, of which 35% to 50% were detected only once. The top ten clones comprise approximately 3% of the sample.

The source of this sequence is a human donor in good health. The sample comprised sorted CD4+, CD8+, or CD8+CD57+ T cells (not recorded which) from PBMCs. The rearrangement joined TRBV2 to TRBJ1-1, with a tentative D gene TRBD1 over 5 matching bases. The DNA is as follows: TGTGCCAGCACGTTCAGGGTTTTTAACACTGAAGCTTTCTTT. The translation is CASTFRVFNTEAFF.